The present T cell receptor beta chain was sequenced within a study of blood T cell repertoires in COVID-19 (dated by TCRdb to the early 2020s). A note on the overall study: Collaborator samples came from the United States, Italy and Spain and covered acute and convalescent phases of COVID-19. Nearly every sample came with metadata listing a de-identified subject ID, COVID-19 status, age in years and sex. Deeply sampled blood TCRbeta repertoires from subjects exposed to, actively infected with, or recovered from COVID-19 were included in the dataset. HLA class I and class II types, where available, came from metadata supplied by the sample provider rather than from assay-based typing. Samples were obtained from the ongoing ImmuneRACE study (first 160 participants) and from 950 to 1,500 subjects provided by 6 global collaborators. The prospective study material was composed of cDNA or gDNA derived from T cells, B-cell-depleted T cells, or PBMCs. The repertoires were made available in a free public database intended to serve as a resource for research on the immune response to SARS-CoV-2.

The investigation overall reported the following: Clinical and demographic metadata were provided uncurated, with the amount varying by source and participant.

TCRbeta CDR3 regions were amplified from genomic DNA using the immunoSEQ Assay, a bias-controlled multiplex PCR. The paper's processing steps were these. The number of nucleated cells in each sample was estimated by amplification of reference gene primers within the assay. To quantify the absolute abundance of each unique TCRbeta CDR3 rearrangement, sequence reads were collapsed and filtered. For each sample, productive Simpson clonality was calculated by taking the square root of Simpson's diversity index across productive rearrangements. TCRdb mirrors the immuneACCESS table, restricted to in-frame sequences. Some clones are absent from its copies; in checked studies, under half trace to an unresolved V gene, and the reason for the others is unknown. The D gene and trimming were derived from the DNA, and the V and J assignments and clone size from that table. The sample has 55,000 to 75,000 clones on record, roughly 88% of them singletons. In total, the top ten clones hold about 3.9% of the sample.

About this clone: The antigen it binds to is not known. Qualities for individual bases were not recorded, and no much larger clone is one base off.

From cysteine to phenylalanine, the CDR3 is 16 amino acids long. Only CDR3 DNA remains: 48 bases, in frame from the first base. V sheds 5 bases and J sheds 2 bases, leaving 17 bases between their ends. Via the germline V gene, CDR1 is SGHVS and CDR2 FQNEAQ. Each collaborating institution followed its own protocols to collect whole blood in K2EDTA tubes. For TCRbeta analysis, collaborators shipped samples in one of three forms: frozen whole blood, isolated PBMCs, or DNA extracted from either of those sample types. The chain employs TRBV7-8 and TRBJ2-3; a weak D assignment points to TRBD2 (7 bases agree). This sequence originates from a human donor in a cohort sampled during active COVID-19. The sample consisted of peripheral blood. The DNA sequence is TGTGCCAGCAGCCACATGGTCGCGGGGGCCACAGATACGCAGTATTTT. This is translated as CASSHMVAGATDTQYF.